The 30 T cell receptor beta chains reported below all come from one sample, sequenced in a study of glioma-infiltrating T cells after dendritic cell vaccination. Sequenced by immunoSEQ multiplex PCR; TCRdb stores in-frame clones only, minus some. The top ten hold roughly 6.8% of the sample, which has roughly 100,000 clones, roughly four fifths seen once. Time point specified: after dendritic cell vaccination, including at tumor progression/relapse. Source: blood, taken after dendritic cell vaccination. Source of these receptors: a human donor with glioblastoma.

This rearrangement joins TRBV7-9 to TRBJ1-6, with D perhaps matching TRBD1 (5 bases). The CDR3 is made up of 15 amino acids. The V end was cut by 5 bases, the J end by 4 bases, with 12 bases between. Germline V gene data show CDR1 as SEHNR and CDR2 as FQNEAQ (reference sequence). CDR3 region: CASSRQFSYNSPLHF. CDR3 nucleotides: TGTGCCAGCAGCCGACAGTTTTCGTATAATTCACCCCTCCACTTT.

V and J are TRBV5-4 and TRBJ2-7, with 7 bases fitting TRBD1. The CDR3 totals 12 residues. Trimming removed 2 bases from V and 5 bases from J; junction bases left unmatched: 1. CDR1 and CDR2 (germline): SGHNT, YYREEE (reference sequence). CDR3 in DNA: TGTGCCAGCAGCTTCGGACAGGACGAGCAGTACTTC. Protein: CASSFGQDEQYF.

The chain carries TRBV19 and TRBJ2-5, with 9 positions matching TRBD1. CDR1 LNHDA and CDR2 SQIVND come from the germline V gene (reference sequence). This CDR3 is built from 15 residues. The V segment lost 2 bases and the J segment 8 bases; nucleotides outside the gene matches: 9. Here the CDR3 reads CASSISIGDRETQYF. The DNA for the CDR3 is TGTGCCAGTAGTATATCAATCGGGGACAGGGAAACCCAGTACTTC.

The genes are TRBV5-8 and TRBJ1-1, with a weak D call TRBD1 (5 bases). CDR1 and CDR2 (germline): SGHTS, YDEGEE. This CDR3 spans 15 amino acids. V was shortened by 0 bases and J by 2 bases, with 11 bases between the two germline ends. CDR3 bases: TGTGCCAGCAGCTTGGCCTGGCAGGGTAACACTGAAGCTTTCTTT. Protein: CASSLAWQGNTEAFF.

The genes are TRBV5-1 and TRBJ2-2, with 9 bases that match TRBD1. Germline values: CDR1 SGHRS, CDR2 YFSETQ. This CDR3 contains 17 residues. V lost 0 bases, J lost 7 bases, and 10 bases stayed unmatched. The CDR3 is CASSLAGKQGAFGELFF. The CDR3 DNA is TGCGCCAGCAGCTTGGCCGGCAAACAGGGGGCTTTCGGGGAGCTGTTTTTT.

The rearrangement links TRBV2 to TRBJ2-7, with D possibly TRBD1 on 5 matching bases. Germline lookup yields CDR1 SNHLY and CDR2 FYNNEI. The CDR3 is made up of 15 amino acids. Trimming took off 1 base at V and 3 bases at J, with 13 bases between the two ends. In DNA form, the CDR3 reads TGTGCCAGCAGTGAAGAGGGGCGCTCCTTCTACGAGCAGTACTTC. This sequence encodes CASSEEGRSFYEQYF.

J is TRBJ1-3 and V is TRBV7-6; TRBD1 matches at 10 bases. Per germline, CDR1 SGHVS and CDR2 FNYEAQ. Trimming removed 5 bases from V and 2 bases from J; junction bases left unmatched: 6. CDR3 length: 16 amino acids. CDR3 sequence (DNA): TGTGCCAGCAGCACCACCGGGACAGGGGCTGGAAACACCATATATTTT. Translated, it gives CASSTTGTGAGNTIYF.

This clone turned up a few times. The rearrangement links TRBV6-5 to TRBJ2-3; D gene unclear. CDR1 MNHEY and CDR2 SVGAGI come from the germline V gene. V dropped 5 bases and J dropped 6 bases, with 12 bases sitting between them. This CDR3 comprises 13 residues. CDR3 in amino acids: CASSLLQADTQYF. CDR3 nucleotide sequence: TGTGCCAGCAGTCTCTTACAAGCGGATACGCAGTATTTT.

The rearrangement uses TRBV5-1 and TRBJ2-7, with TRBD1 identical over 11 bases. Per the germline V gene, CDR1 is SGHRS and CDR2 is YFSETQ. This CDR3 has 14 amino acids. V lost 4 bases to trimming and J lost 6 bases; unmatched junction nucleotides: 6. The CDR3 is CASSPGTGGLEQYF. The CDR3 nucleotides are TGCGCCAGCAGCCCCGGGACAGGGGGTCTCGAGCAGTACTTC.

This chain connects TRBV7-2 to TRBJ2-3; D is uncertain. The V end lost 5 bases, the J end lost 0 bases, and 3 bases lay between the germline ends. The CDR3 is 12 amino acids. CDR1 is SGHTA, CDR2 FQGNSA, per germline. The CDR3 DNA is TGTGCCAGCAGCCGGAGCACAGATACGCAGTATTTT. Protein product: CASSRSTDTQYF.

The rearrangement joins TRBV15 to TRBJ2-7; D gene ambiguous. Deletions cut 0 bases from V and 6 bases from J, with 9 bases between. The CDR3 has 13 residues. The germline CDR1 and CDR2 sequences are LNHNV and YYDKDF (reference sequence). The CDR3 protein is CATSRDIRSEQYF. The CDR3 DNA follows: TGTGCCACCAGCAGAGATATCCGCAGCGAGCAGTACTTC. The whole variable domain, remainder taken from reference TRBV15 and TRBJ2-7, is DAMVIQNPRYQVTQFGKPVTLSCSQTLNHNVMYWYQQKSSQAPKLLFHYYDKDFNNEADTPDNFQSRRPNTSFCFLDIRSPGLGDTAMYLCATSRDIRSEQYFGPGTRLTVT.

This chain joins TRBV7-2 and TRBJ1-6; 7 bases align to TRBD1. This CDR3 contains 15 residues. Unmatched junction bases numbered 3, after V lost 1 base and J lost 6 bases. The germline V gene encodes CDR1 SGHTA and CDR2 FQGNSA. CDR3 in DNA: TGTGCCAGCAGCTTAGACAGGGGAGGTAATTCACCCCTCCACTTT. Translated, it gives CASSLDRGGNSPLHF.

The CDR3 region is CASSLGGDSYEQYF. The CDR3 nucleotides read TGCGCCAGCAGCTTGGGGGGGGATTCCTACGAGCAGTACTTC. This chain uses TRBV5-1 with TRBJ2-7; D perhaps matches TRBD2 (6 bases). V was cut by 0 bases and J by 1 base, with 8 bases left in between. In germline, CDR1 is SGHRS, CDR2 YFSETQ. The CDR3 is 14 amino acids.

The V call is TRBV6-5, the J call TRBJ2-1, with no clear D. The CDR3 length is 11 residues. Germline loops: CDR1 MNHEY, CDR2 SVGAGI. V lost 7 bases to trimming and J lost 4 bases, with 5 bases between them. The CDR3 DNA reads as TGTGCCAGCACCCAATACAATGAGCAGTTCTTC. It specifies CASTQYNEQFF.

The V call is TRBV2, the J call TRBJ1-1; D gene unclear. Between the trimmed V and J ends, which lost 6 bases and 3 bases, there was a span of 11 bases. Germline V gene data show CDR1 as SNHLY and CDR2 as FYNNEI. There are 13 residues in the CDR3. The chain's CDR3 is CASRRAGDTEAFF. The CDR3 bases are TGTGCCAGCAGGAGGGCGGGCGACACTGAAGCTTTCTTT.

The CDR3 loop is CASSLDRSLSSYNEQFF. In DNA, the CDR3 is TGTGCCAGCAGCCTCGACAGGTCCCTTAGCTCCTACAATGAGCAGTTCTTC. The rearrangement links TRBV7-3 to TRBJ2-1; D perhaps matches TRBD1 (6 bases). The CDR3 is 17 residues long. Germline V gives CDR1 SGHTA, CDR2 FQGTGA. V shed 5 bases and J shed 0 bases, with 17 bases lying between them. The variable domain in full, with the rest retrieved from reference TRBV7-3 and TRBJ2-1, is GAGVSQTPSNKVTEKGKYVELRCDPISGHTALYWYRQSLGQGPEFLIYFQGTGAADDSGLPNDRFFAVRPEGSVSTLKIQRTERGDSAVYLCASSLDRSLSSYNEQFFGPGTRLTVL.

This rearrangement joins TRBV12-5 to TRBJ1-2; D ambiguous. The CDR3 runs 13 residues. V was shortened by 6 bases and J by 3 bases, with 11 bases between the two germline ends. Germline V lookup: CDR1 LGHNT, CDR2 FRNRAP. DNA for the CDR3: TGTGCTAGTGGCCGTGACACGGACTATGGCTACACCTTC. Amino acid sequence: CASGRDTDYGYTF. The whole variable domain, filled in from reference TRBV12-5 and TRBJ1-2, reads DARVTQTPRHKVTEMGQEVTMRCQPILGHNTVFWYRQTMMQGLELLAYFRNRAPLDDSGMPKDRFSAEMPDATLATLKIQPSEPRDSAVYFCASGRDTDYGYTFGSGTRLTVV.

The chain is built from TRBV6-5 and TRBJ1-2; D is undetermined. In germline, CDR1 is MNHEY, CDR2 SVGAGI. This CDR3 has 15 residues. V lost 6 bases to trimming and J lost 0 bases, with 14 bases between them. CDR3 in DNA: TGTGCCAGCAGCCCCGGACGGACTACTAACTATGGCTACACCTTC. This sequence encodes CASSPGRTTNYGYTF.

The chain uses TRBV7-3 and TRBJ1-1; unclear D gene. Germline V gene lookup returns CDR1 SGHTA and CDR2 FQGTGA. V shed 5 bases and J shed 1 base, with 8 bases lying between them. This CDR3 has 13 amino acids. The CDR3 region is CASSQDRNTEAFF. CDR3 nucleotide sequence: TGTGCCAGCAGCCAAGATAGGAACACTGAAGCTTTCTTT.

The V and J genes are TRBV6-6 and TRBJ2-7; weak D call: TRBD1 (7 bases). Germline CDR1 is MNHNY and CDR2 is SVGAGI (reference sequence). The CDR3 contains 16 residues. The V end was cut by 6 bases, the J end by 3 bases, with 21 bases between. The chain's CDR3 is CASRGGTDLYIYEQYF. The CDR3 DNA is TGTGCCAGCAGGGGCGGGACAGACCTTTACATCTACGAGCAGTACTTC.

V is TRBV29-1 and J is TRBJ1-4; 7 bases are shared with TRBD1. This CDR3 is built from 13 residues. Germline assignment: CDR1 SQVTM and CDR2 ANQGSEA. With V trimmed by 7 bases and J by 7 bases, 9 bases remained unmatched. CDR3 nucleotides: TGCAGCGCCGCGGGGACAGACGGTGAAAAACTGTTTTTT. Its translation is CSAAGTDGEKLFF.

The chain recombines TRBV4-1 with TRBJ1-1; maybe TRBD1 (5 bases). The V gene's germline CDR1 is MGHRA and CDR2 YSYEKL. The CDR3 is 16 amino acids. V lost 1 base, J lost 0 bases, and 12 bases lay in between. The CDR3 DNA follows: TGCGCCAGCAGCCAAGTGGGGCAGGGTGTGAACACTGAAGCTTTCTTT. It encodes CASSQVGQGVNTEAFF.

This rearrangement joins TRBV7-2 to TRBJ1-2; TRBD1 aligns across 8 bases. The V gene's germline CDR1 is SGHTA and CDR2 FQGNSA. The CDR3 loop spans 16 amino acids. Trimming took 4 bases from V and 5 from J; bases not matched to a gene: 12. The CDR3 bases are TGTGCCAGCAGCTCAAACCACAGGGGGGAAGGGTATGGCTACACCTTC. It is translated as CASSSNHRGEGYGYTF.

This chain uses TRBV5-6 with TRBJ1-2; 7 nucleotides align to TRBD1. V shed 0 bases and J 9 bases; nucleotides not matched to a gene: 14. The CDR3 covers 16 residues. Germline-derived CDR1 and CDR2 are SGHDT and YYEEEE. The CDR3 sequence is CASSLGTDGQVTSYTF. The CDR3 DNA sequence: TGTGCCAGCAGCTTGGGCACCGACGGACAGGTAACGAGCTACACCTTC.

The gene calls are TRBV5-4 and TRBJ1-1, with TRBD1 as a possible D gene (6 bases). This CDR3 contains 14 residues. Between the trimmed V and J ends, which lost 4 bases and 3 bases, there was a span of 13 bases. Germline CDR1 is SGHNT and CDR2 is YYREEE (reference sequence). The CDR3 sequence: CASSTNRDDTEAFF. The CDR3 region has the DNA TGTGCCAGCAGCACCAACAGGGATGACACTGAAGCTTTCTTT. The full variable domain, in which reference TRBV5-4 and TRBJ1-1 provide the parts outside the CDR3, is ETGVTQSPTHLIKTRGQQVTLRCSSQSGHNTVSWYQQALGQGPQFIFQYYREEENGRGNFPPRFSGLQFPNYSSELNVNALELDDSALYLCASSTNRDDTEAFFGQGTRLTVV.

This clone has just one count. The sample contains more than one DNA sequence encoding this CDR3. The gene calls are TRBV7-8 and TRBJ1-2; the D gene is possibly TRBD1 (5 bases). The CDR3 is made up of 13 amino acids. The V gene's germline CDR1 is SGHVS and CDR2 FQNEAQ. Trimming pared 3 bases from V and 4 bases from J, leaving 9 bases between. The CDR3 here is CASSLGGAYGYTF. In DNA form, the CDR3 reads TGTGCCAGCAGCTTGGGCGGGGCCTATGGCTACACCTTC. The full variable domain, its missing parts supplied by reference TRBV7-8 and TRBJ1-2, is GAGVSQSPRYKVAKRGQDVALRCDPISGHVSLFWYQQALGQGPEFLTYFQNEAQLDKSGLPSDRFFAERPEGSVSTLKIQRTQQEDSAVYLCASSLGGAYGYTFGSGTRLTVV.

The table lists this clone with a count of one. The V call is TRBV27, the J call TRBJ2-2; no reliable D call. CDR3 size: 14 residues. The V and J ends lost 2 bases and 4 bases respectively, with 8 bases between them. Looked up from germline, CDR1 is MNHEY and CDR2 is SMNVEV (reference sequence). This chain's CDR3 is CASSLKTRTGELFF. The DNA for the CDR3 is TGTGCCAGCAGTTTAAAGACTCGCACCGGGGAGCTGTTTTTT.

The V and J genes are TRBV29-1 and TRBJ1-1; 9 bases agree with TRBD1. Germline loops: CDR1 SQVTM, CDR2 ANQGSEA. The J segment lost 4 bases and the V segment lost 4 bases, leaving 13 bases of the junction unmatched. The CDR3 sequence is 16 residues long. This chain's CDR3 is CSVVFGTGMATTEAFF. As DNA, the CDR3 is TGCAGCGTTGTTTTCGGGACAGGGATGGCCACCACTGAAGCTTTCTTT.

The V and J genes are TRBV2 and TRBJ2-1; D is undetermined. Trimming pared 4 bases from V and 0 bases from J, leaving 10 bases between. The CDR3 consists of 15 residues. Germline V gives CDR1 SNHLY, CDR2 FYNNEI. The chain's CDR3 is CASSGVFVSYNEQFF. Here the CDR3 DNA reads TGTGCCAGCAGTGGCGTGTTCGTCTCCTACAATGAGCAGTTCTTC.

The V gene is TRBV19, the J gene TRBJ1-6, with 7 bases identical to TRBD1. Trimming took 3 bases from V and 4 from J; bases not matched to a gene: 3. Germline CDR1 is LNHDA and CDR2 is SQIVND (reference sequence). The CDR3 consists of 15 residues. The CDR3 here is CASSIQGQYNSPLHF. The CDR3 DNA reads as TGTGCCAGTAGTATTCAGGGACAGTATAATTCACCCCTCCACTTT.